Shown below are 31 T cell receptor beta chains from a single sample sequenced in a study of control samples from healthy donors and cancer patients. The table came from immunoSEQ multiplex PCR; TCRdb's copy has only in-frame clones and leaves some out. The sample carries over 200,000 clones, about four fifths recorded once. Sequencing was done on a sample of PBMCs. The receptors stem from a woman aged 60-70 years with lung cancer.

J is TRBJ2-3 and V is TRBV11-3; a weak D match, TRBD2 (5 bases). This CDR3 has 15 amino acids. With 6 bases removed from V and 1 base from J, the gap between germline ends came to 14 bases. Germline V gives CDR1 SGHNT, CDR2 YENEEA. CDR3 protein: CASSRDGLGTDTQYF. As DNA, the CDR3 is TGTGCCAGCAGTCGAGACGGACTCGGCACAGATACGCAGTATTTT.

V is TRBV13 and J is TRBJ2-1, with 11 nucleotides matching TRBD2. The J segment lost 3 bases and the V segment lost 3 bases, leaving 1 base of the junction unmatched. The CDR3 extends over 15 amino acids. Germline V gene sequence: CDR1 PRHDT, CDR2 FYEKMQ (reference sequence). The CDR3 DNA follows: TGTGCCAGCAGCTTTGGACTAGCGGGCTACAATGAGCAGTTCTTC. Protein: CASSFGLAGYNEQFF. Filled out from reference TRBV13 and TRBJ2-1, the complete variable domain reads AAGVIQSPRHLIKEKRETATLKCYPIPRHDTVYWYQQGPGQDPQFLISFYEKMQSDKGSIPDRFSAQQFSDYHSELNMSSLELGDSALYFCASSFGLAGYNEQFFGPGTRLTVL.

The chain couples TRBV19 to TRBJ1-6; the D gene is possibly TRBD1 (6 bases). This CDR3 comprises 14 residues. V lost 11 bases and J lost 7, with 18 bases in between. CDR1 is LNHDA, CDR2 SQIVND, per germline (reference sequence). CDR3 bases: TGTGCCGGAAGGGGGGCCGGGGTGAATTCACCCCTCCACTTT. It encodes CAGRGAGVNSPLHF.

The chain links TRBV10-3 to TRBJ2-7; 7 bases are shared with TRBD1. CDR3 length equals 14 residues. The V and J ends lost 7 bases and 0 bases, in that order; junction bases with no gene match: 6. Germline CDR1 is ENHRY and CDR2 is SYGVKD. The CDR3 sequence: CAIMNDRDSYEQYF. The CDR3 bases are TGTGCCATCATGAACGACAGGGACTCCTACGAGCAGTACTTC.

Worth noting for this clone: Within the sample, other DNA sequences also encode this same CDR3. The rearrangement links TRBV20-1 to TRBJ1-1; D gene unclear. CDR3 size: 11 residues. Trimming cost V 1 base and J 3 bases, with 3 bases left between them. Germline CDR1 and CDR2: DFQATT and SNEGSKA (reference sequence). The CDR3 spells CSARGDTEAFF. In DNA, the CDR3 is TGCAGTGCTAGAGGGGACACTGAAGCTTTCTTT.

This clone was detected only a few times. The CDR3 reads CASSLDGFSGNTIYF. The CDR3 DNA follows: TGCGCCAGCAGCTTGGATGGCTTTTCTGGAAACACCATATATTTT. The rearrangement links TRBV5-1 to TRBJ1-3; D ambiguous. V gave up 0 bases and J gave up 1 base, with 8 bases separating them. The V gene's germline CDR1 is SGHRS and CDR2 YFSETQ. The CDR3 covers 15 residues. Looking up the rest from reference TRBV5-1 and TRBJ1-3 gives the full variable domain: KAGVTQTPRYLIKTRGQQVTLSCSPISGHRSVSWYQQTPGQGLQFLFEYFSETQRNKGNFPGRFSGRQFSNSRSEMNVSTLELGDSALYLCASSLDGFSGNTIYFGEGSWLTVV.

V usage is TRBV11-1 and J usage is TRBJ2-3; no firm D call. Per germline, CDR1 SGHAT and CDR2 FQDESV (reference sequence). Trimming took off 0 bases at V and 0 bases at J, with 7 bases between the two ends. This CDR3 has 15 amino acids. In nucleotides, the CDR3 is TGTGCCAGCAGCTTAGCGGCCCTGAGCACAGATACGCAGTATTTT. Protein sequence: CASSLAALSTDTQYF. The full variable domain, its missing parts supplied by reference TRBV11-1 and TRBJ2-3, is EAEVAQSPRYKITEKSQAVAFWCDPISGHATLYWYRQILGQGPELLVQFQDESVVDDSQLPKDRFSAERLKGVDSTLKIQPAELGDSAMYLCASSLAALSTDTQYFGPGTRLTVL.

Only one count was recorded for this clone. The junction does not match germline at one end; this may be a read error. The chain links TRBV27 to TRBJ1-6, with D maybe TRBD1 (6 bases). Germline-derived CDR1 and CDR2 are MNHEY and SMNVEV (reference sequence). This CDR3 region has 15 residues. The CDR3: CASSVSGGPNSPLHF. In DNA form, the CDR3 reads TGTGCCAGCAGTGTATCGGGGGGCCCAAATTCACCCCTCCACTTT.

The CDR3 DNA follows: TGCGCCAGCAGCTTGGACCCGGGACAGGGGGCAGGAGGACAGGAGACCCAGTACTTC. Translation gives CASSLDPGQGAGGQETQYF. The V call is TRBV5-1, the J call TRBJ2-5; TRBD1 matches 12 bases. The CDR3 sequence is 19 residues long. Germline CDR1 and CDR2: SGHRS and YFSETQ. V gave up 0 bases and J gave up 5 bases; unmatched junction bases: 14.

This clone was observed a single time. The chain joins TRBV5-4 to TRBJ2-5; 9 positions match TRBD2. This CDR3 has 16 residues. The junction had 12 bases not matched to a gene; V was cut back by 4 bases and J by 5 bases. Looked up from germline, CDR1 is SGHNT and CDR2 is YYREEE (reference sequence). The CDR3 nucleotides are TGTGCCAGCAGCCAGGCGCCAGGCGGGGGGGAGGAGACCCAGTACTTC. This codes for CASSQAPGGGEETQYF.

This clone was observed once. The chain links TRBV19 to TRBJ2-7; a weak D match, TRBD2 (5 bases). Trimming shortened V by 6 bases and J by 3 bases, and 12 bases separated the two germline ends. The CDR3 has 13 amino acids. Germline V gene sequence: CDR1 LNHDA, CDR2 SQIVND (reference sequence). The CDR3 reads CASSGSGIYEQYF. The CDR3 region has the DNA TGTGCCAGTAGCGGATCGGGGATCTACGAGCAGTACTTC. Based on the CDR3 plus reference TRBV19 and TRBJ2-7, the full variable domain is DGGITQSPKYLFRKEGQNVTLSCEQNLNHDAMYWYRQDPGQGLRLIYYSQIVNDFQKGDIAEGYSVSREKKESFPLTVTSAQKNPTAFYLCASSGSGIYEQYFGPGTRLTVT.

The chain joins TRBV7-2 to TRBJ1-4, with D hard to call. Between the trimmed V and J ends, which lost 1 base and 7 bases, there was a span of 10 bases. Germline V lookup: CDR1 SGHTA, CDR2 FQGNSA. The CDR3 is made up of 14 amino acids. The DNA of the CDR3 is TGTGCCAGCAGCTTAGAACGGCTCACTGAAAAACTGTTTTTT. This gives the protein CASSLERLTEKLFF.

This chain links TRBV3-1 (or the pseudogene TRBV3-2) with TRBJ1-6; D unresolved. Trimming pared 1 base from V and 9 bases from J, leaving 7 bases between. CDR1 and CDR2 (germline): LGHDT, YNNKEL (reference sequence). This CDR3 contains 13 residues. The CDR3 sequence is CASSQGVGSPLHF. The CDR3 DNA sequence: TGTGCCAGCAGCCAAGGGGTGGGTTCACCCCTCCACTTT.

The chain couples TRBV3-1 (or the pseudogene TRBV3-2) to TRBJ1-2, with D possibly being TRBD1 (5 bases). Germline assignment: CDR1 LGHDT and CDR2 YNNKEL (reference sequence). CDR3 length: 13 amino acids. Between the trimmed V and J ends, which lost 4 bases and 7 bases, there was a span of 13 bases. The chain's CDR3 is CASSRGDRGGYTF. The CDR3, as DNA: TGTGCCAGCAGCCGAGGGGATCGGGGTGGCTACACCTTC.

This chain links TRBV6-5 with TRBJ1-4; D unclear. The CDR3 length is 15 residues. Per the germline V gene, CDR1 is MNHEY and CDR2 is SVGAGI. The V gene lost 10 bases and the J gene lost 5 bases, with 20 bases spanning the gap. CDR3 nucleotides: TGTGCCACCCAAGAAAGGGCTGTGGTAAATGAAAAACTGTTTTTT. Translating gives CATQERAVVNEKLFF.

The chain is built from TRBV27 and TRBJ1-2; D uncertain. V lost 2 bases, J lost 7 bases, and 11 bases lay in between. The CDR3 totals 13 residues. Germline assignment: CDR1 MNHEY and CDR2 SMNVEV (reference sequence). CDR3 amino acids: CASSLRDTGGYTF. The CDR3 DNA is TGTGCCAGCAGTTTAAGAGATACTGGTGGCTACACCTTC.

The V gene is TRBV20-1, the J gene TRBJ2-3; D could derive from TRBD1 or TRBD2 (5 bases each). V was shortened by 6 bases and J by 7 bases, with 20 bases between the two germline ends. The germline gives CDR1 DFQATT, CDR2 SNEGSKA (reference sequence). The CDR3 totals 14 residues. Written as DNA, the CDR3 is TGCAGTGCGAGTTGGGCTCCCCCGGGACATACGCAGTATTTT. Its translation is CSASWAPPGHTQYF.

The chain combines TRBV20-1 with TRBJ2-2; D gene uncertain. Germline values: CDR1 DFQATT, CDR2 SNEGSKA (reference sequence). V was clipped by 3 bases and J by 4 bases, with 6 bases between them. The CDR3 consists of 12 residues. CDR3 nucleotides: TGCAGTGCTAGTTTTATCACCGGGGAGCTGTTTTTT. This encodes CSASFITGELFF.

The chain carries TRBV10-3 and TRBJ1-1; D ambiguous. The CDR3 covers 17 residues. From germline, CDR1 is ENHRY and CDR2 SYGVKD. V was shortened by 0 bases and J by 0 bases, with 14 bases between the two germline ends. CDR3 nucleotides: TGTGCCATCAGTGAGTCATTGATAGTCCGCATGAACACTGAAGCTTTCTTT. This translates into CAISESLIVRMNTEAFF.

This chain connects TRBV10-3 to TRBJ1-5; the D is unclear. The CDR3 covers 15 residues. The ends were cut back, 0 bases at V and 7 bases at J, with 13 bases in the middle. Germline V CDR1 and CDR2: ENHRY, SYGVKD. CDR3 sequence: CAISESLEGIQPQHF. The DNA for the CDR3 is TGTGCCATCAGTGAGTCACTTGAGGGAATCCAGCCCCAGCATTTT.

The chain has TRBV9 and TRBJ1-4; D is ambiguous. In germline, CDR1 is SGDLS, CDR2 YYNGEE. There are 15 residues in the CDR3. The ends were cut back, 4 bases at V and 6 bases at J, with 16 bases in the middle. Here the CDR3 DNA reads TGTGCCAGCAGCCGCCGTCAGTCAGCGGATGAAAAACTGTTTTTT. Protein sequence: CASSRRQSADEKLFF. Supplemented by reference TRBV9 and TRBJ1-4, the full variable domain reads DSGVTQTPKHLITATGQRVTLRCSPRSGDLSVYWYQQSLDQGLQFLIQYYNGEERAKGNILERFSAQQFPDLHSELNLSSLELGDSALYFCASSRRQSADEKLFFGSGTQLSVL.

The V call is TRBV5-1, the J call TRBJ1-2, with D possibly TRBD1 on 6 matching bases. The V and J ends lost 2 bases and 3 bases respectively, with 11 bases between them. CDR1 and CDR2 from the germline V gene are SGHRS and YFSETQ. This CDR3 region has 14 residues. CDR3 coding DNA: TGCGCCAGCAGCTTACAGGGTGCTTACTATGGCTACACCTTC. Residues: CASSLQGAYYGYTF.

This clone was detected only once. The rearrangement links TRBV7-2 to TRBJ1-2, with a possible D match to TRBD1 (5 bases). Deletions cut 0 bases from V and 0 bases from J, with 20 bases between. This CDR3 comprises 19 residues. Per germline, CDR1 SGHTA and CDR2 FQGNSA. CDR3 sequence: CASSLALVRVIVANYGYTF. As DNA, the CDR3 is TGTGCCAGCAGCTTAGCGTTGGTCAGGGTTATAGTAGCTAACTATGGCTACACCTTC.

The DNA of the CDR3 is TGTGCCAGCAATCACAGAGGGGCAGATACGCAGTATTTT. As protein: CASNHRGADTQYF. This chain uses TRBV6-5 with TRBJ2-3; D tentatively fits TRBD1 or TRBD2 (5 bases each). The CDR3 consists of 13 residues. The germline V gene encodes CDR1 MNHEY and CDR2 SVGAGI. V was trimmed by 7 bases and J by 4 bases, leaving 12 bases between them.

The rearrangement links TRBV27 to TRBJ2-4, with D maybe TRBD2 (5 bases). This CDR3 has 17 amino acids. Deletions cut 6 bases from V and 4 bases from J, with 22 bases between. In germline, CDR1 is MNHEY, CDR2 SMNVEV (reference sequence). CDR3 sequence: CASSPIAMYRHKNIQYF. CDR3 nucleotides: TGTGCCAGCAGCCCCATAGCGATGTACCGACATAAAAACATTCAGTACTTC.

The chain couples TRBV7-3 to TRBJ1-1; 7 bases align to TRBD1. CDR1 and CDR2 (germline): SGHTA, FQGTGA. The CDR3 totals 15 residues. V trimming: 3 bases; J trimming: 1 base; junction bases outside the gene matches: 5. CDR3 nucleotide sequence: TGTGCCAGCAGCTTCGACAGGGTAGGGAACACTGAAGCTTTCTTT. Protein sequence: CASSFDRVGNTEAFF.

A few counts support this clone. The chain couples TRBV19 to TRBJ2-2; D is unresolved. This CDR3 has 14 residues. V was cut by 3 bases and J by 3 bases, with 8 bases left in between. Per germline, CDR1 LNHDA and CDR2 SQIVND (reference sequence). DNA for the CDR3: TGTGCCAGTAGTATGGGCGGTTACACCGGGGAGCTGTTTTTT. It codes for CASSMGGYTGELFF.

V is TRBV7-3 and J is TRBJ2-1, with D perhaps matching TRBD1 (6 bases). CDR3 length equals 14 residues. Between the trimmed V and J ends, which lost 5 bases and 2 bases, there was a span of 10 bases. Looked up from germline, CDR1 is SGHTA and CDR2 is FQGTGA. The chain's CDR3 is CASSPSGAYNEQFF. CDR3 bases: TGTGCCAGCAGCCCCTCAGGGGCCTACAATGAGCAGTTCTTC.

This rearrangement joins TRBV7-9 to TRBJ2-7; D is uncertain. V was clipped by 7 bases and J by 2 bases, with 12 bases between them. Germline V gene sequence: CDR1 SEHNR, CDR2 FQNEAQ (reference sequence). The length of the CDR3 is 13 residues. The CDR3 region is CASTFSHTYEQYF. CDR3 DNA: TGTGCCAGCACCTTCTCCCATACCTACGAGCAGTACTTC.

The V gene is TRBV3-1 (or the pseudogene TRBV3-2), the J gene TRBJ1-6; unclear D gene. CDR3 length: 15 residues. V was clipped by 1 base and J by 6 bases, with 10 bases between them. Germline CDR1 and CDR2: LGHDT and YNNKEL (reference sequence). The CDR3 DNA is TGTGCCAGCAGCCAAGGTCAACAGATTAATTCACCCCTCCACTTT. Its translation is CASSQGQQINSPLHF.

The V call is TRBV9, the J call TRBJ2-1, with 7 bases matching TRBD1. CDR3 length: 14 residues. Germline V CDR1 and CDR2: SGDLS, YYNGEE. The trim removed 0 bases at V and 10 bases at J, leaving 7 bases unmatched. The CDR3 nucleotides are TGTGCCAGCAGCGTAGTTGAGGGGGCAGGGGAGCAGTTCTTC. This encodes CASSVVEGAGEQFF.